This record concerns one TCR beta chain sequence. Its antigen is unidentified. This record comes from a study of Ad26.COV2.S vaccination and SARS-CoV-2 variants. Study-wide points: The study found higher spike-specific TCR breadth in vaccine than placebo recipients. Marked by substantial breadth, spike-specific CD8+ and CD4+ T cell responses were reportedly seen after vaccination. TCR breadth and depth estimates may have understated total T cell responses. Recipients of either vaccine or placebo displayed similar breadth of non-spike TCRs.

Sequencing was performed with immunoSEQ multiplex PCR; in TCRdb, only in-frame clones are kept and a portion is missing. The data show over 110,000 clones, with roughly 85% seen just once and approximately 5% held by the top ten. The V segment lost 0 bases and the J segment 3 bases; nucleotides outside the gene matches: 3. CDR3 length: 14 amino acids. Germline-derived CDR1 and CDR2 are SGHRS and YFSETQ. This material consisted of peripheral blood, taken after recovery from COVID-19. The V and J genes are TRBV5-1 and TRBJ2-7; 7 bases align to TRBD1. This sequence was found in a human donor who had recovered from COVID-19. CDR3 sequence: CASSLGAGGYEQYF. The CDR3 DNA sequence: TGCGCCAGCAGCTTGGGTGCAGGGGGCTACGAGCAGTACTTC.